This is a list of T cell receptor beta chains from one sample in a study of early T cells in non-severe SARS-CoV-2 infection. TCRdb used MiXCR to reprocess the 5' RACE reads, holding one entry per CDR3 protein. Here the sample spans about 25,000 distinct CDR3 sequences, roughly 4.2% being singletons. The sequenced sample consisted of whole blood. The receptors originated from an adult who was a healthcare worker with PCR-confirmed SARS-CoV-2 infection or an uninfected control (not recorded which). Both conserved end residues are trimmed from each CDR3. Each record gives: J gene, D gene, V gene, CDR3 protein. The D gene is left open where the match is weak.

J gene: TRBJ1-1
D gene: -
V gene: TRBV11-3
CDR3 protein: ASSFGENTEAF

J gene: TRBJ2-7
D gene: -
V gene: TRBV27
CDR3 protein: ASSARRGGSYEQY

J gene: TRBJ1-1
D gene: -
V gene: TRBV20-1
CDR3 protein: SASIGYDEAF

J gene: TRBJ1-5
D gene: -
V gene: TRBV19
CDR3 protein: ASSTGPNQPQH

J gene: TRBJ2-6
D gene: -
V gene: TRBV15
CDR3 protein: ATSRPPPGANVLT

J gene: TRBJ2-3
D gene: -
V gene: TRBV9
CDR3 protein: ASSSISGLTDTQY

J gene: TRBJ2-2
D gene: -
V gene: TRBV4-3
CDR3 protein: ASSPYLSDTGELF

J gene: TRBJ1-5
D gene: TRBD1
V gene: TRBV18
CDR3 protein: ASSQGAGNQPQH

J gene: TRBJ2-1
D gene: -
V gene: TRBV19
CDR3 protein: ASQSGYEQF

J gene: TRBJ1-5
D gene: -
V gene: TRBV20-1
CDR3 protein: SAKDTLNQPQH

J gene: TRBJ2-3
D gene: TRBD2
V gene: TRBV4-3
CDR3 protein: ASSQRITTSGLEQY

J gene: TRBJ2-7
D gene: TRBD1
V gene: TRBV4-1
CDR3 protein: ASSQTLRGRVSEQY

J gene: TRBJ2-7
D gene: -
V gene: TRBV3-1
CDR3 protein: ASSQGWSSYEQY

J gene: TRBJ1-6
D gene: -
V gene: TRBV6-5
CDR3 protein: ASSYLTDNSPLH

J gene: TRBJ2-1
D gene: -
V gene: TRBV7-3
CDR3 protein: ASSPGGQLYNEQF

J gene: TRBJ2-1
D gene: TRBD2
V gene: TRBV20-1
CDR3 protein: SPLKPGLAGGGSYNEQF

J gene: TRBJ1-1
D gene: TRBD1
V gene: TRBV28
CDR3 protein: ASSLRGRTEAF

J gene: TRBJ2-4
D gene: -
V gene: TRBV11-2
CDR3 protein: ASRNPGNIQY

J gene: TRBJ1-6
D gene: -
V gene: TRBV18
CDR3 protein: ASSPPSRGSNSPLH

J gene: TRBJ1-2
D gene: -
V gene: TRBV18
CDR3 protein: ASSPAGTHGYT

J gene: TRBJ2-3
D gene: -
V gene: TRBV2
CDR3 protein: ASDIGNTDTQY

J gene: TRBJ1-1
D gene: -
V gene: TRBV7-9
CDR3 protein: ASSLVSTEAF

J gene: TRBJ2-7
D gene: TRBD1
V gene: TRBV10-3
CDR3 protein: ATGGDRGTAEQY

J gene: TRBJ2-1
D gene: -
V gene: TRBV20-1
CDR3 protein: SARWLWGRDEQF

J gene: TRBJ2-7
D gene: TRBD1
V gene: TRBV20-1
CDR3 protein: SARKTGGEEQY

J gene: TRBJ1-1
D gene: -
V gene: TRBV7-2
CDR3 protein: ASSFGDRRTEAF

J gene: TRBJ1-5
D gene: -
V gene: TRBV28
CDR3 protein: ASRTSGQPQH

J gene: TRBJ2-5
D gene: -
V gene: TRBV10-3
CDR3 protein: AINRETQY

J gene: TRBJ2-2
D gene: TRBD1
V gene: TRBV3-1
CDR3 protein: ASSQYGTGNTGELF

J gene: TRBJ2-2
D gene: TRBD1
V gene: TRBV6-2/TRBV6-3
CDR3 protein: ASSRGQDTGELF

J gene: TRBJ2-2
D gene: -
V gene: TRBV10-2
CDR3 protein: ASSEVGVGTGELF

J gene: TRBJ2-7
D gene: TRBD1
V gene: TRBV27
CDR3 protein: ASRADGTGYEQY

J gene: TRBJ2-1
D gene: -
V gene: TRBV11-3
CDR3 protein: ASSLQSNEQF

J gene: TRBJ2-1
D gene: TRBD2
V gene: TRBV5-1
CDR3 protein: ASSLVLAGDNEQF

J gene: TRBJ2-3
D gene: -
V gene: TRBV5-4
CDR3 protein: ASSWGLTTDTQY

J gene: TRBJ2-7
D gene: TRBD1
V gene: TRBV2
CDR3 protein: ASIGTGSEQY

J gene: TRBJ2-5
D gene: TRBD2
V gene: TRBV4-1
CDR3 protein: ASGLAGQETQY

J gene: TRBJ1-5
D gene: -
V gene: TRBV7-9
CDR3 protein: ASSFGSQPQH

J gene: TRBJ2-1
D gene: -
V gene: TRBV7-9
CDR3 protein: ASWGSNEQF

J gene: TRBJ2-1
D gene: -
V gene: TRBV4-1
CDR3 protein: ASSQSFVSYNEQF

J gene: TRBJ2-2
D gene: TRBD2
V gene: TRBV7-2
CDR3 protein: ASSSTRTSGHTGELF

J gene: TRBJ1-1
D gene: -
V gene: TRBV18
CDR3 protein: ASSPIQGEGTEAF